What follows is one T cell receptor beta chain and its context. Its antigen is unidentified. The assay, immunoSEQ v3.0, was run at survey level. Only in-frame clones appear in the TCRdb table, and some are missing; sequencing was by immunoSEQ multiplex PCR. Here the sample spans 40,000 to 45,000 clones, 90% to 95% being singletons. CDR3 length: 13 residues. CDR1 SQVTM and CDR2 ANQGSEA come from the germline V gene. Trimming pared 8 bases from V and 5 bases from J, leaving 16 bases between. This sample was taken from a study of long-term antiretroviral therapy in people with HIV. Overall study findings and caveats: Clones that expanded before ART (that is, prior to treatment) dominated the repertoire at all time points. No data on ART adherence, viral resistance or therapy changes. From the mid-2000s to the late 2010s, blood was obtained, possibly while participants received older ART regimens. Versus controls, repertoires in people with HIV had narrower CDR3 length ranges.

This clonotype was sampled from a woman in her forties or fifties with HIV. The V call is TRBV29-1, the J call TRBJ2-1; D unresolved. The specimen comprised unsorted PBMCs, sampled 3.7 years after starting antiretroviral therapy. The DNA of the CDR3 is TGCAGCCTCCCAGGTTTTGGTCACAATGAGCAGTTCTTC. Translation: CSLPGFGHNEQFF.